This TCR beta chain was identified in a study of blood T cell repertoires in COVID-19. Overall study: Spain, Italy and the United States supplied samples that represented acute and convalescent COVID-19.

Sequencing used immunoSEQ multiplex PCR; TCRdb keeps in-frame clones, though not all of them. In the table there are 100,000 or so clones, roughly 86% of which are singletons. This CDR3 has 18 residues. Trimming removed 1 base from V and 0 bases from J, with 16 bases in between. Germline CDR1 and CDR2: MDHEN and SYDVKM. This sequence was found in a woman in her twenties or thirties with acute or convalescent COVID-19. The source material was peripheral blood. This chain connects TRBV28 to TRBJ1-5, with a tentative D call TRBD1 (5 bases). This chain's CDR3 is CASSLFQGGDYSNQPQHF. CDR3 nucleotides: TGTGCCAGCAGTTTATTCCAGGGTGGGGATTATAGCAATCAGCCCCAGCATTTT.